This T cell receptor (beta chain) was documented in a study of CD8+CD57+ T cells in acquired aplastic anemia. Profiling of TCR beta VDJ combinations and CDR3 sequences used genomic DNA as template. TCRdb ran MiXCR on the reads and lists one entry per CDR3 protein. Counted here are 100,000 to 150,000 distinct CDR3 sequences, about 40% occurring once; the ten biggest clones make up roughly 8.4%. This clonotype is a singleton in its sample. The CDR3 covers 16 residues. Germline CDR1 LNHDA, CDR2 SQIVND (reference sequence). V lost 1 base to trimming and J lost 1 base; unmatched junction nucleotides: 1. The specimen was sorted CD4+, CD8+, or CD8+CD57+ T cells (not recorded which) from PBMCs. This clonotype was obtained from a human donor in good health, serving as a control. This chain joins TRBV19 and TRBJ2-2; the match to TRBD2 covers 9 bases. The CDR3 loop is CASSIGSGGNTGELFF. The CDR3 region has the DNA TGTGCCAGTAGTATAGGTAGCGGGGGGAACACCGGGGAGCTGTTTTTT.